Listed below are T cell receptor beta chains from one sample, sequenced in a study of T cells in Graves' hyperthyroidism and ophthalmopathy. TCRdb reanalysed the multiplex PCR reads using MiXCR and keeps one entry per CDR3 protein. The repertoire holds about 590,000 distinct CDR3 sequences, 12% to 15% seen once, with over 6% in the top ten. The material sequenced was blood. The source of these receptors is a woman aged 18-29 years with Graves' ophthalmopathy. CDR3s leave out the opening cysteine and the closing phenylalanine or tryptophan. Fields, in order: J gene, V gene, CDR3 protein.

>TRBJ2-7|TRBV7-2
ASSLRKEYEQY
>TRBJ2-2|TRBV24-1
ATRAEGGSTGELF
>TRBJ1-6|TRBV20-1
SARDQGVGWDSPLH
>TRBJ1-4|TRBV12-3/TRBV12-4
ASRGRRTGGEKLF
>TRBJ2-2|TRBV30
AWEILNTGELF
>TRBJ2-5|TRBV12-3/TRBV12-4
ASSFLRGQETQY
>TRBJ2-4|TRBV3-1
ASSQDIGSTLFAKNIQY
>TRBJ2-1|TRBV7-9
ASQAAYNEQF
>TRBJ1-1|TRBV27
ASNPLRQSGLATEAF
>TRBJ2-5|TRBV30
AWSVVGGTQY
>TRBJ2-7|TRBV30
AWSVRAASYEQY
>TRBJ2-1|TRBV20-1
SAQGPSGRKNYNEQF
>TRBJ2-7|TRBV6-8
EAGGSYEQY
>TRBJ2-3|TRBV6-6
ASSYSTSGSLDTQY
>TRBJ2-3|TRBV7-8
ASSSTGQGWDTDTQY
>TRBJ2-2|TRBV12-3/TRBV12-4
ASSAPFRAFSNTGELF
>TRBJ2-1|TRBV6-2/TRBV6-3
ASSGGLGQATVYNEQF
>TRBJ2-3|TRBV2
ASSGTSGSGTQY
>TRBJ1-1|TRBV4-1
ASSQDGPTASAF
>TRBJ2-2|TRBV6-1
ASRRQILEERTGELF
>TRBJ1-2|TRBV11-3
ASSQDRTASNYGYT
>TRBJ1-4|TRBV3-1
ASSQWGSGQRNEKLF
>TRBJ2-4|TRBV7-9
ASSRRDRYKNIQY
>TRBJ2-2|TRBV11-3
ASSLDQGNTGELF
>TRBJ1-3|TRBV28
ASSSQPGGRGNTIY
>TRBJ1-1|TRBV12-3/TRBV12-4
ASSLATDRLFEAEAF
>TRBJ2-7|TRBV27
ASTPGTGIHEQY
>TRBJ2-3|TRBV9
ASSAGQGSPDTQY
>TRBJ2-7|TRBV7-2
ASRSSGFAYEQY
>TRBJ1-5|TRBV6-1
ASAGTGSGGSNQPQH
>TRBJ1-1|TRBV5-1
ASSWQEDTEAF
>TRBJ2-7|TRBV15
ATRDILAEQY
>TRBJ1-5|TRBV2
ASRRWEGNQPQH
>TRBJ2-7|TRBV9
ASSPNSGSSYEQY
>TRBJ1-4|TRBV11-2
ASSSRTGANEKLF
>TRBJ2-5|TRBV28
ASNKGRGRETQY
>TRBJ2-7|TRBV5-5
ASSINDHEQY
>TRBJ1-5|TRBV30
AWTLGPGDGNQPQH
>TRBJ1-5|TRBV20-1
SAAAGDYQPQH
>TRBJ2-5|TRBV7-3
ASSPGLANQETQY
>TRBJ2-7|TRBV5-1
ASSLAPEIYEQY
>TRBJ1-5|TRBV18
ASSPTLTGTNQPQH